This T cell receptor (beta chain) emerged from a study of T cells in Graves' hyperthyroidism and ophthalmopathy. Study-wide results and limits: Blood also showed most of the thyroid clonotypes that were expanded above 0.001. The model made its ophthalmopathy prediction, and onset followed a median about 5.9 months later.

The source material, RNA transcripts, was used to amplify TCR beta CDR3 regions. HTBI primers were the set used in a first-round RT-PCR of the TCR CDR3. TCRdb passed the multiplex PCR reads through MiXCR, listing each CDR3 protein once. The sample consists of almost 600,000 distinct CDR3 sequences, 46% of them appearing once. The CDR3 sequence is 15 residues long. V lost 5 bases and J lost 0, with 14 bases in between. From germline, CDR1 is DFQATT and CDR2 SNEGSKA (reference sequence). Comment on this clonotype: The antigen remains undetermined.

Graves' hyperthyroidism qualified as stable when ophthalmopathy did not progress within 18 months. Each diagnosis was grounded in clinical symptoms, serum thyroxine and TRAb, thyroid ultrasound, and orbital computed tomography. The receptor comes from a woman aged 18-29 years with Graves' hyperthyroidism. What was sequenced was peripheral blood or thyroid tissue (not recorded which). This chain links TRBV20-1 with TRBJ1-5; D is ambiguous. DNA for the CDR3: TGCAGTGCTGCCCAAAGGCGGTATAGCAATCAGCCCCAGCATTTT. Its protein product is CSAAQRRYSNQPQHF.